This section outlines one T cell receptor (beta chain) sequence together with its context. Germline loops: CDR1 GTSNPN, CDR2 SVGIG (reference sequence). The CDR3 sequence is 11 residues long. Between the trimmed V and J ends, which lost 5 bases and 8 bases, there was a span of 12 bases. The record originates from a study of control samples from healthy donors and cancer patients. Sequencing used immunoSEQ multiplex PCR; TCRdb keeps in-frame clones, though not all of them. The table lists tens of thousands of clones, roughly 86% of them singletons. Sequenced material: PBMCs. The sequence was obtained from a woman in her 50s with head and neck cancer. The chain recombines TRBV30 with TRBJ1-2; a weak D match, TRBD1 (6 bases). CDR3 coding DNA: TGTGCCTGGTCAAACAGGGACGGCTACACCTTC. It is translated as CAWSNRDGYTF.